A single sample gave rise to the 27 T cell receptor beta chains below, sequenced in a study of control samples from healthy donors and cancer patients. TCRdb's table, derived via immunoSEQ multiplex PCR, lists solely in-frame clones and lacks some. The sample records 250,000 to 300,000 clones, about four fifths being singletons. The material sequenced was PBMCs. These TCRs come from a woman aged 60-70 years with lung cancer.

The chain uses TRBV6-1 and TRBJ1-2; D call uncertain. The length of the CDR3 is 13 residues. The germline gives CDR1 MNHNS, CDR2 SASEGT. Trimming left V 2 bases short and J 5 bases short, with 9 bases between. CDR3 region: CASSESAAYGYTF. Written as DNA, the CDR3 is TGTGCCAGCAGTGAATCGGCAGCTTATGGCTACACCTTC.

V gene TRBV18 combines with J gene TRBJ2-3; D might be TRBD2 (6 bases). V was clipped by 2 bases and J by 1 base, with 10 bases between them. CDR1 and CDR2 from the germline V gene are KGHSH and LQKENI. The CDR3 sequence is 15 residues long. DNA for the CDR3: TGTGCCAGCTCACCAACCGGGGGTGGCACAGATACGCAGTATTTT. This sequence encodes CASSPTGGGTDTQYF.

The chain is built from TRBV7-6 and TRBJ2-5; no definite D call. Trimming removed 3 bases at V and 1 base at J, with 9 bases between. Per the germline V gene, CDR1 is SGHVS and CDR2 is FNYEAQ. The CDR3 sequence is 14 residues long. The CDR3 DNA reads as TGTGCCAGCAGCTTGAGCTGGACCCAAGAGACCCAGTACTTC. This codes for CASSLSWTQETQYF.

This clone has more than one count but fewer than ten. The CDR3 loop reads CAWSRGLGEGTQYF. CDR3 DNA: TGTGCCTGGAGTCGGGGACTCGGGGAAGGTACGCAGTATTTT. The chain couples TRBV30 to TRBJ2-3; a weak D match, TRBD2 (6 bases). Germline values: CDR1 GTSNPN, CDR2 SVGIG (reference sequence). The CDR3 runs 14 residues. V was clipped by 2 bases and J by 8 bases, with 17 bases between them.

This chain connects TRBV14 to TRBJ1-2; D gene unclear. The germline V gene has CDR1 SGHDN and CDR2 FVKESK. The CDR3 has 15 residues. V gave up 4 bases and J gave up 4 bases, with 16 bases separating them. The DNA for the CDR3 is TGTGCCAGCAGCCTTTTCAGTGGGAGCAGCTATGGCTACACCTTC. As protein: CASSLFSGSSYGYTF.

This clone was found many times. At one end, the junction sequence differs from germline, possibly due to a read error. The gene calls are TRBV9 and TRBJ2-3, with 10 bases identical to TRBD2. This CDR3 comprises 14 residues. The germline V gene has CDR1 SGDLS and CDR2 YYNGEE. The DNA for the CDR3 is TGTGCCAGTAGCGGGGGGCCGACAGTGGATACGCAGTATTTT. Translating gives CASSGGPTVDTQYF. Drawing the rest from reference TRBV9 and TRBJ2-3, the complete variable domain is DSGVTQTPKHLITATGQRVTLRCSPRSGDLSVYWYQQSLDQGLQFLIQYYNGEERAKGNILERFSAQQFPDLHSELNLSSLELGDSALYFCASSGGPTVDTQYFGPGTRLTVL.

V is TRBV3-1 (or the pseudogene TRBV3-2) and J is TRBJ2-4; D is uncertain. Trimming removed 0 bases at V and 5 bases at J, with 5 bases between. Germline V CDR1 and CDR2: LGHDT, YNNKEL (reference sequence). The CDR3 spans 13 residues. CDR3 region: CASSQDAQNIQYF. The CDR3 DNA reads TGTGCCAGCAGCCAAGATGCCCAAAACATTCAGTACTTC.

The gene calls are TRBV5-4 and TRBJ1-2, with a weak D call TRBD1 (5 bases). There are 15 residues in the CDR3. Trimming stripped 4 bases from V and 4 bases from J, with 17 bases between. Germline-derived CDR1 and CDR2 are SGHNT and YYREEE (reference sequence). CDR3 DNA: TGTGCCAGCAGCCCCAAAGGGCAGGGAGGCTATGGCTACACCTTC. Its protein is CASSPKGQGGYGYTF.

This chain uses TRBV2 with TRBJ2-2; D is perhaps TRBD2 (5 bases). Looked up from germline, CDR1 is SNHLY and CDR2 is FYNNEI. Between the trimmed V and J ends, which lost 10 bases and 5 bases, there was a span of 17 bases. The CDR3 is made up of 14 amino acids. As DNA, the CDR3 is TGTGCCACCCAACCGGACTCACATACCGGGGAGCTGTTTTTT. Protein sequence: CATQPDSHTGELFF.

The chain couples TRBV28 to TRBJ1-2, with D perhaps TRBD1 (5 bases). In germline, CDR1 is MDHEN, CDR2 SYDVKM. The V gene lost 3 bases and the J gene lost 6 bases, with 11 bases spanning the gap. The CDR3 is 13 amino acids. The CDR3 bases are TGTGCCAGCAGTTTGGCAGGGAGGGATGGCTACACCTTC. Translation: CASSLAGRDGYTF.

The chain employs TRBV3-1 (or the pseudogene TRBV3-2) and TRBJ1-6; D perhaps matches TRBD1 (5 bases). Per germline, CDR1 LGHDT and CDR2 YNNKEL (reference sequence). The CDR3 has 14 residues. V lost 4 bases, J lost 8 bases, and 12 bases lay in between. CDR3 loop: CASSPNRGDSPLHF. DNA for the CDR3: TGTGCCAGCAGCCCTAACCGGGGGGATTCACCCCTCCACTTT.

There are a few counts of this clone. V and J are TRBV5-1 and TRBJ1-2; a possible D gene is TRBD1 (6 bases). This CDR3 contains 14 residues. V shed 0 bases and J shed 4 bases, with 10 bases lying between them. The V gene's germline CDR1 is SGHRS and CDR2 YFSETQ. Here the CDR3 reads CASSLAGGAYGYTF. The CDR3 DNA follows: TGCGCCAGCAGCTTGGCGGGGGGGGCCTATGGCTACACCTTC.

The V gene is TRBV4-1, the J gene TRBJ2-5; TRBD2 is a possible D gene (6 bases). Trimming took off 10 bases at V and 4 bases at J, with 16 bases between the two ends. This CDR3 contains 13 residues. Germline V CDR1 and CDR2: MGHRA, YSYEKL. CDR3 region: CATRGIGGETQYF. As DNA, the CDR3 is TGCGCCACCCGGGGGATAGGAGGAGAGACCCAGTACTTC.

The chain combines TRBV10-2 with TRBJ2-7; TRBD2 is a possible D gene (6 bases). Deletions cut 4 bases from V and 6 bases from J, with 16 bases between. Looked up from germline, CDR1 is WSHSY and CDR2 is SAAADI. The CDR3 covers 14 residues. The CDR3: CASSVTQTRGEQYF. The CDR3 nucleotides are TGCGCCAGCAGTGTAACTCAGACTAGAGGCGAGCAGTACTTC.

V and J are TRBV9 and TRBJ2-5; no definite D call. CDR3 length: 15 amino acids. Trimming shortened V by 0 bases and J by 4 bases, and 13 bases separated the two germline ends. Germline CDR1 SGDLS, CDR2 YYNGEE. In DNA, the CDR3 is TGTGCCAGCAGCGTAGACGTAGTTTTTACAGAGACCCAGTACTTC. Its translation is CASSVDVVFTETQYF.

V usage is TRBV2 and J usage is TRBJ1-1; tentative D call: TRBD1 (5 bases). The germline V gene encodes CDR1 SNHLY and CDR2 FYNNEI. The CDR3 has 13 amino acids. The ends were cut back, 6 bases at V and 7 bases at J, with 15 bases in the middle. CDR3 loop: CASRGLTEVEAFF. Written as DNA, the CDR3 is TGTGCCAGCAGGGGGCTCACGGAAGTTGAAGCTTTCTTT.

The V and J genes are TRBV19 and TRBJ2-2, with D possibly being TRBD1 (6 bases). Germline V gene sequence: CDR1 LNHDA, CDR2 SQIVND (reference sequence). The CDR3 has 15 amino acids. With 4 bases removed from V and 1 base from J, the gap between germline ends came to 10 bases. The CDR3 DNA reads TGTGCCAGTAGTACGGACAGCCGGAACACCGGGGAGCTGTTTTTT. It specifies CASSTDSRNTGELFF. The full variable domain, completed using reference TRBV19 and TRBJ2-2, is DGGITQSPKYLFRKEGQNVTLSCEQNLNHDAMYWYRQDPGQGLRLIYYSQIVNDFQKGDIAEGYSVSREKKESFPLTVTSAQKNPTAFYLCASSTDSRNTGELFFGEGSRLTVL.

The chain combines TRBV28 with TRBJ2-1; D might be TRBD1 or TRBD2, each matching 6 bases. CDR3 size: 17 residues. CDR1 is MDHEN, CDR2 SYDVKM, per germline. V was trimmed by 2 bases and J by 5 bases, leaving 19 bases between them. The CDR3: CASSLVQGLAVNNEQFF. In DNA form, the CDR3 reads TGTGCCAGCAGTTTAGTACAGGGCTTAGCGGTAAACAATGAGCAGTTCTTC.

DNA of the CDR3: TGTGCCAGCAGTGACCAAGGGGGCAGAGAGACCCAGTACTTC. Its protein product is CASSDQGGRETQYF. This chain connects TRBV25-1 to TRBJ2-5, with 7 bases lining up with TRBD1. Per the germline V gene, CDR1 is MGHDK and CDR2 is SYGVNS. The CDR3 spans 14 residues. Losses at the gene ends were 3 bases for V and 4 bases for J; bases not matched to a gene: 5.

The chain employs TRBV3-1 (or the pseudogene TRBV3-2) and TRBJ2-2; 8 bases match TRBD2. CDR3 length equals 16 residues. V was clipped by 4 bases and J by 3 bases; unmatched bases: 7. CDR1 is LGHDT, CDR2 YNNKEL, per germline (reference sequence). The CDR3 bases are TGTGCCAGCAGCCCCCTCCCAGCGGGGGACACCGGGGAGCTGTTTTTT. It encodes CASSPLPAGDTGELFF.

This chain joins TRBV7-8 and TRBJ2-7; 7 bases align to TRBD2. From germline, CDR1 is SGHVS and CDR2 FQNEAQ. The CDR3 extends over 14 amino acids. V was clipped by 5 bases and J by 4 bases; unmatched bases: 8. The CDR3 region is CASSGGGAGYEQYF. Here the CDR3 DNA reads TGTGCCAGCAGCGGGGGGGGAGCCGGGTACGAGCAGTACTTC.

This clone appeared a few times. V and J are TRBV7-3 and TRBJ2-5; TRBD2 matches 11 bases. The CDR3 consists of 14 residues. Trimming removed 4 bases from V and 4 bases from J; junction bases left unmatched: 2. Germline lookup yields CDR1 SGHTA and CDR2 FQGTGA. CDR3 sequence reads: CASSSGLAGETQYF. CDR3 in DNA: TGTGCCAGCAGCTCCGGACTAGCGGGAGAGACCCAGTACTTC.

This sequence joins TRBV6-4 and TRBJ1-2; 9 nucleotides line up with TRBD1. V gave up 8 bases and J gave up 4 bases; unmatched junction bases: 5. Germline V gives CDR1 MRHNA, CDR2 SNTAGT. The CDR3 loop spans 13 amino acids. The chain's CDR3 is CASGDRVTYGYTF. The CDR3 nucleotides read TGTGCCAGCGGGGACAGGGTTACCTATGGCTACACCTTC.

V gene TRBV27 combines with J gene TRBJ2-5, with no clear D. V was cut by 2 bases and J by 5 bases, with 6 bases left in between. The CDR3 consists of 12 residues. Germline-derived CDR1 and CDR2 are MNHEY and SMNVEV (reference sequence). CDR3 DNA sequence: TGTGCCAGCAGTTTAGAAGGGGAGACCCAGTACTTC. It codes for CASSLEGETQYF.

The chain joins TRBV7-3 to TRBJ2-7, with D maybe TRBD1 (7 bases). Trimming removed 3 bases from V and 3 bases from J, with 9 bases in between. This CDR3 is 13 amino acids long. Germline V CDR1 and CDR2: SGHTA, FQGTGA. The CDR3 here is CASSFQGGYEQYF. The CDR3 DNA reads TGTGCCAGCAGCTTTCAGGGGGGCTACGAGCAGTACTTC.

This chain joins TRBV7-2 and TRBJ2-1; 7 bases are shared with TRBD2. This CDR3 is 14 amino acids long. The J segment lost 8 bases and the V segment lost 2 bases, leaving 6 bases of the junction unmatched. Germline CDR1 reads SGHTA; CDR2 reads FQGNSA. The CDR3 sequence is CASSLPGGGYEQFF. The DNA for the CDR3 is TGTGCCAGCAGCTTACCGGGGGGTGGGTATGAGCAGTTCTTC.

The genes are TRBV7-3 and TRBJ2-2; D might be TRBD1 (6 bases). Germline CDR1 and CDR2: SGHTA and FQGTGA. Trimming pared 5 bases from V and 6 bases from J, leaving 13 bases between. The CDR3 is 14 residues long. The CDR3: CASSPTGYSGELFF. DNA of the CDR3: TGTGCCAGCAGCCCCACAGGGTATTCCGGGGAGCTGTTTTTT.